Listed here are 26 T cell receptor beta chains from one sample, sequenced in a study of T cells expressing NK-cell markers. From its re-call of the 5' RACE reads, TCRdb lists each CDR3 protein once, without DNA. The sample data list 120,000 to 150,000 distinct CDR3 sequences. The sample comprised blood T cells: a sorted CD56 or NKG2C T cell subset, CD4+ or CD8+ T cells, or bulk PBMC T cells (not recorded which). The source is a man aged 18 to 29 in good health.

J is TRBJ1-1 and V is TRBV30. This CDR3 has 13 residues. The germline V gene encodes CDR1 GTSNPN and CDR2 SVGIG (reference sequence). CDR3 protein: CAWSWQMNTEAFF.

The chain has TRBV5-1 and TRBJ2-3; checking the TCRdb D call of TRBD2 is not possible without DNA. Germline CDR1 reads SGHRS; CDR2 reads YFSETQ. This CDR3 spans 16 amino acids. CDR3 protein: CASSPGGGRGTDTQYF.

The gene calls are TRBV12-3 or TRBV12-4 and TRBJ2-3; the D gene TCRdb calls, TRBD2, cannot be checked with no DNA. The CDR3 covers 14 residues. The CDR3 sequence is CASGGLAGGDTQYF.

V is TRBV29-1 and J is TRBJ2-7; TCRdb names TRBD1, which stays unverified in the absence of DNA. This CDR3 is 13 amino acids long. CDR1 and CDR2 (germline): SQVTM, ANQGSEA. The CDR3 protein is CSVVGTPSYEQYF.

V and J are TRBV12-3 or TRBV12-4 and TRBJ1-1. The CDR3 covers 13 residues. CDR3 region: CASSSRVGTEAFF.

The gene calls are TRBV4-2 and TRBJ2-7; without DNA, the TCRdb call of TRBD2 cannot be checked. Germline CDR1 is LGHNA and CDR2 is YNFKEQ. CDR3 length equals 16 residues. The CDR3 reads CASSQEGGRGGIEQYF.

The V and J genes are TRBV3-1 and TRBJ1-2. The CDR3 length is 14 residues. Germline assignment: CDR1 LGHDT and CDR2 YNNKEL (reference sequence). The CDR3 spells CASSHIPNSYGYTF. Together with reference TRBV3-1 and TRBJ1-2, the CDR3 gives the full variable domain: DTAVSQTPKYLVTQMGNDKSIKCEQNLGHDTMYWYKQDSKKFLKIMFSYNNKELIINETVPNRFSPKSPDKAHLNLHINSLELGDSAVYFCASSHIPNSYGYTFGSGTRLTVV.

The CDR3 loop is CASSLEASGQGFTEAFF. The rearrangement uses TRBV7-6 and TRBJ1-1; TCRdb lists TRBD1, though no DNA is available to test this call. This CDR3 spans 17 amino acids. Germline CDR1 reads SGHVS; CDR2 reads FNYEAQ.

V gene TRBV23-1 combines with J gene TRBJ2-2; the D call from TCRdb, TRBD1, cannot be confirmed without DNA. TRBV23-1 is assigned to the ORF class and has an uncertain function. The CDR3 sequence is 18 residues long. The CDR3 reads CASIPLSRGQGGSGELFF.

The chain carries TRBV3-1 and TRBJ2-1; the TCRdb D gene call, TRBD2, has no DNA to confirm it. The CDR3 is 17 residues long. Germline V gene sequence: CDR1 LGHDT, CDR2 YNNKEL (reference sequence). CDR3 loop: CASSQVPSGGSYNEQFF.

The J gene is TRBJ2-1, the V gene TRBV7-8. Per the germline V gene, CDR1 is SGHVS and CDR2 is FQNEAQ. The CDR3 has 13 residues. This CDR3 is CASSLPRLDEQFF.

The chain links TRBV27 to TRBJ2-1. The CDR3 totals 15 residues. Per the germline V gene, CDR1 is MNHEY and CDR2 is SMNVEV (reference sequence). The CDR3 spells CASSFLGGPYNEQFF.

The chain carries TRBV11-2 and TRBJ2-1; TCRdb reports TRBD2, a call that lacks DNA to check it against. This CDR3 is 17 amino acids long. Germline assignment: CDR1 SGHAT and CDR2 FQNNGV. Here the CDR3 reads CASSLRHGSNPYNEQFF.

The rearrangement uses TRBV20-1 and TRBJ2-7. CDR1 and CDR2 (germline): DFQATT, SNEGSKA (reference sequence). CDR3 length equals 11 residues. The CDR3 region is CSARIDYEQYF.

The chain carries TRBV4-3 and TRBJ2-7. This CDR3 is 14 amino acids long. CDR1 and CDR2 (germline): LGHNA, YSLEER. CDR3 amino acids: CASSQDLGGPEQYF.

The chain combines TRBV4-1 with TRBJ2-1; the TCRdb D gene call, TRBD2, has no DNA to confirm it. Germline lookup yields CDR1 MGHRA and CDR2 YSYEKL. This CDR3 region has 16 residues. This CDR3 is CASSQGLAGGLNEQFF.

The chain combines TRBV2 with TRBJ1-4; the TRBD1 assignment by TCRdb is unverifiable without DNA. The CDR3 contains 16 residues. CDR1 SNHLY and CDR2 FYNNEI come from the germline V gene. CDR3 loop: CASSEGLQGYYEKLFF.

The chain carries TRBV4-1 and TRBJ2-1; TCRdb designates TRBD2, a call that cannot be tested without DNA. The germline V gene encodes CDR1 MGHRA and CDR2 YSYEKL. The CDR3 is 17 residues long. Here the CDR3 reads CASSQDRGLADYNEQFF.

This chain joins TRBV29-1 and TRBJ2-3; TCRdb's D call, TRBD1, is unchecked because there is no DNA. The CDR3 covers 17 residues. Germline CDR1 is SQVTM and CDR2 is ANQGSEA. The CDR3 region is CSAIGGDKGLAGPAQYF.

V usage is TRBV7-8 and J usage is TRBJ2-2; TCRdb gives TRBD1 as the D gene, but with no DNA this cannot be confirmed. CDR1 and CDR2 (germline): SGHVS, FQNEAQ. The CDR3 length is 18 residues. The CDR3 sequence is CASSLPLGQGERTGELFF. The whole variable domain, filled in from reference TRBV7-8 and TRBJ2-2, reads GAGVSQSPRYKVAKRGQDVALRCDPISGHVSLFWYQQALGQGPEFLTYFQNEAQLDKSGLPSDRFFAERPEGSVSTLKIQRTQQEDSAVYLCASSLPLGQGERTGELFFGEGSRLTVL.

This chain joins TRBV15 and TRBJ2-2; the TCRdb call, TRBD1, lacks DNA for checking. This CDR3 has 15 residues. CDR1 LNHNV and CDR2 YYDKDF come from the germline V gene (reference sequence). The CDR3 region is CATANPTDNTGELFF.

V and J are TRBV24-1 and TRBJ2-2; TCRdb picks TRBD1, but there is no DNA to check that call. Germline CDR1 reads KGHDR; CDR2 reads SFDVKD. The CDR3 runs to 15 residues. The CDR3 spells CATSGTGTKTGELFF.

The J gene is TRBJ1-1, the V gene TRBV12-3 or TRBV12-4; as DNA is missing, the TRBD1 call by TCRdb cannot be tested. CDR3 length: 15 amino acids. CDR3 in amino acids: CASSLDRGGYTEAFF.

The chain recombines TRBV9 with TRBJ2-5; as DNA is missing, the TRBD1 call by TCRdb cannot be tested. CDR3 length: 15 amino acids. Germline values: CDR1 SGDLS, CDR2 YYNGEE. This CDR3 reads CASSAGQGARETQYF. The variable domain in full, with the rest retrieved from reference TRBV9 and TRBJ2-5, is DSGVTQTPKHLITATGQRVTLRCSPRSGDLSVYWYQQSLDQGLQFLIQYYNGEERAKGNILERFSAQQFPDLHSELNLSSLELGDSALYFCASSAGQGARETQYFGPGTRLLVL.

The chain combines TRBV2 with TRBJ2-3. Per germline, CDR1 SNHLY and CDR2 FYNNEI. This CDR3 spans 12 amino acids. CDR3: CASPASTDTQYF.

The chain employs TRBV11-2 and TRBJ2-7. Germline CDR1 is SGHAT and CDR2 is FQNNGV. The length of the CDR3 is 15 residues. CDR3 in amino acids: CASSFEAGGSYEQYF.